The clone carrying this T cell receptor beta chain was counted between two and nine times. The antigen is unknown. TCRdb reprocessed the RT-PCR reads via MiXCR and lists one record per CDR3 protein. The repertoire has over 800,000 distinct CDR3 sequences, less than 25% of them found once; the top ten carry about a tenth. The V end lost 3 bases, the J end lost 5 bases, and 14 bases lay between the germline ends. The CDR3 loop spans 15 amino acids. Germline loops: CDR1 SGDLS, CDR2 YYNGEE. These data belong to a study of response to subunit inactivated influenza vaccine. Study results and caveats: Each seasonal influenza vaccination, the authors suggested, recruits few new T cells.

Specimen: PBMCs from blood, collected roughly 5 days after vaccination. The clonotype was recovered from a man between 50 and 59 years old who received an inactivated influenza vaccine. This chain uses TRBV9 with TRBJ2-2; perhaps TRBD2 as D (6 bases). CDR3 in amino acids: CASSDRLGMTGELFF. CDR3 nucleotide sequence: TGTGCCAGCAGCGACCGACTAGGGATGACCGGGGAGCTGTTTTTT. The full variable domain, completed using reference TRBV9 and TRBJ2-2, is DSGVTQTPKHLITATGQRVTLRCSPRSGDLSVYWYQQSLDQGLQFLIQYYNGEERAKGNILERFSAQQFPDLHSELNLSSLELGDSALYFCASSDRLGMTGELFFGEGSRLTVL.